This is a list of T cell receptor beta chains from one sample in a study of blood T cell repertoires in COVID-19. Profiled with immunoSEQ multiplex PCR; TCRdb holds only in-frame clones, not every one. The sample has just over 300,000 clones, 86% seen once; the top ten hold approximately 4.1%. Sequences were obtained from PBMCs or T cells enriched from blood (not recorded which). The receptor source for this set is a man aged 25 to 40 who had recovered from COVID-19. The conserved cysteine and the conserved F or W are not part of the CDR3 here. The order of the fields is J gene, V gene, clone size, CDR3 protein. Clone size, where shown, is once, few, many, or a class for clones that have expanded.

>TRBJ1-1|TRBV19|.
ASNPTENTEAF
>TRBJ1-3|TRBV29-1|.
SAATGAGNTIY
>TRBJ2-5|TRBV6-5|.
ASRVGEGTQY
>TRBJ1-1|TRBV25-1|.
ASSENRVGVRHTEAF
>TRBJ2-1|TRBV6-5|.
ASSPLGQGWVEQF
>TRBJ1-2|TRBV7-2|.
ASSLDSPSYGYT
>TRBJ1-1|TRBV19|.
ASSIRGTGVQNTEAF
>TRBJ2-1|TRBV5-4|once
ASSLGGRAYNEQF
>TRBJ1-1|TRBV19|.
ASSIDRWNTEAF
>TRBJ2-7|TRBV7-9|.
ASSRTGQVYEQY
>TRBJ1-6|TRBV23-1|.
ASRHHRPSSYNSPLH
>TRBJ2-1|TRBV18|.
ASSPPSAGERNEQF
>TRBJ1-4|TRBV6-5|.
ASSLTAGGEKLF
>TRBJ1-5|TRBV6-1|.
ASSDPNQPQH
>TRBJ2-6|TRBV28|.
ASSPVGGRGSSGANVLT
>TRBJ1-4|TRBV14|many
AKPFLEVGKLF
>TRBJ2-1|TRBV19|few
ASNPAGEWSEQF
>TRBJ2-3|TRBV6-4|.
ASSASGGITDTQY
>TRBJ1-5|TRBV6-5|.
ASGGVQPQH
>TRBJ2-5|TRBV30|.
AWLTSGGWETQY
>TRBJ2-4|TRBV2|.
ASKTGTGINIQY
>TRBJ2-2|TRBV28|.
ASSAGTGYPGELF
>TRBJ2-3|TRBV2|.
ASSSLGGRADTQY
>TRBJ2-3|TRBV30|.
AWQPGLAHLTDTQY
>TRBJ2-5|TRBV7-9|.
ASSVLAGGPETQY
>TRBJ2-5|TRBV24-1|.
ATSDSSVETQY
>TRBJ1-1|TRBV11-2|.
ASSLTLGSTEAF
>TRBJ2-1|TRBV5-4|.
ASSLDTNNEQF
>TRBJ1-1|TRBV5-1|.
ASSTSGGINTEAF
>TRBJ2-3|TRBV3-1/TRBV3-2|.
ASSQEEALRGPSTDTQY
>TRBJ2-2|TRBV5-6|.
ASSPRGAVWRELF
>TRBJ1-2|TRBV30|.
AWSGQAYGYT
>TRBJ2-7|TRBV15|.
ATSRGGTSGYEQY
>TRBJ2-1|TRBV12-5|.
ASGLVLVMGGGSREQF
>TRBJ1-5|TRBV4-1|.
ASSPQDSSYLPQH
>TRBJ2-1|TRBV7-9|.
ASSLWRGAGNEQF
>TRBJ2-7|TRBV4-1|.
ASSQAGGVSEQY
>TRBJ1-3|TRBV5-4|once
ASSLGGRAPGNTIY
>TRBJ1-6|TRBV2|.
ASSAGTRINSPLH
>TRBJ1-2|TRBV7-9|few
ASSLEFEGQFNYGYT
>TRBJ1-1|TRBV28|.
ASSLLVGMNTEAF
>TRBJ1-6|TRBV7-8|.
ASSLGLSNNSPLH
>TRBJ2-7|TRBV30|.
AWSARGSDYEQY
>TRBJ2-7|TRBV7-9|.
ASSVTLGDRGLYEQY
>TRBJ1-2|TRBV15|.
ATRRDRGVGYGYT
>TRBJ2-5|TRBV19|.
ASSIGPSGRTTAQY
>TRBJ1-5|TRBV6-6|.
ASSTSEDRALPQH
>TRBJ2-2|TRBV20-1|.
SASVPGGAEWNTGELF